The subject of this entry is one TCR beta chain. Antigen: not known. This specimen belongs to a study of CD8+ T cells in alopecia areata. About the study: Twice daily, treated patients received 5 to 10 mg of oral tofacitinib.

Study results and caveats: An increase in clonality over normal scalp was evident in lesional scalp, especially alopecia totalis/universalis.

Extracted RNA was reverse transcribed into cDNA, the sequencing template. Sequenced by immunoSEQ multiplex PCR; TCRdb stores in-frame clones only, minus some. The sample contains some 150,000 clones, approximately 65% of which appear only once. Germline V gene sequence: CDR1 MGHRA, CDR2 YSYEKL. This CDR3 has 17 amino acids. With 4 bases removed from V and 6 bases from J, the gap between germline ends came to 22 bases. Sequenced here: CD8+ T cells sorted from blood, sampled at week 0. The chain has TRBV4-1 and TRBJ2-1; the D gene is possibly TRBD1 (6 bases). This sequence was found in a human donor with alopecia areata. CDR3 nucleotides: TGCGCCAGCAGCCTCCGGTCCTCAGAGGGGGTAAGCAATGAGCAGTTCTTC. Its protein product is CASSLRSSEGVSNEQFF.